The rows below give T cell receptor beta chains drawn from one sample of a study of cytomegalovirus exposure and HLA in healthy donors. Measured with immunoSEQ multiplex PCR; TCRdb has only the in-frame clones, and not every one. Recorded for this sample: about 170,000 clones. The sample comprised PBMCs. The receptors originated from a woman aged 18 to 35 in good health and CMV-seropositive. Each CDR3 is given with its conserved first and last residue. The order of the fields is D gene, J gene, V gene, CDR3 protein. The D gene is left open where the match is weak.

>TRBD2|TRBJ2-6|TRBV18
CASSPPRGLGLERNSGANVLTF
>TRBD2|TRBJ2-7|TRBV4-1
CASSQDLASGNYEQYF
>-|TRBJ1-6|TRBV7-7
CASSSKKWTSYNSPLHF
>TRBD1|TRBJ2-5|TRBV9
CASSVSTGVQETQYF
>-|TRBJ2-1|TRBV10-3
CAISGQPAYNEQFF
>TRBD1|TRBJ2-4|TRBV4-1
CASSQPRQGLAKNIQYF
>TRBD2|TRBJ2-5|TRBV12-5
CASGLLGGETQYF
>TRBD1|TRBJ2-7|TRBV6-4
CASSDKRDRDYEQYF
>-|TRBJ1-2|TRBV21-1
CASSTLRQVGGYTF
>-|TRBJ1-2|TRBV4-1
CASSQQGGYTF
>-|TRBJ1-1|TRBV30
CAVGPGWDTEAFF
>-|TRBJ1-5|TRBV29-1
CSVTDTYSNQPQHF
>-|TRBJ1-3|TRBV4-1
CASSPPFGGSGNTIYF
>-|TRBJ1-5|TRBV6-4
CASSDWGERRQPQHF
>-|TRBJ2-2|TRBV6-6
CASGWAGNTGELFF
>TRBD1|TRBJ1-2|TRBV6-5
CASRRQGDYGYTF
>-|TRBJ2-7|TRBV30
CAWSVSVYDEQYF
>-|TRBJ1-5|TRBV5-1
CASSPDSQQPQHF